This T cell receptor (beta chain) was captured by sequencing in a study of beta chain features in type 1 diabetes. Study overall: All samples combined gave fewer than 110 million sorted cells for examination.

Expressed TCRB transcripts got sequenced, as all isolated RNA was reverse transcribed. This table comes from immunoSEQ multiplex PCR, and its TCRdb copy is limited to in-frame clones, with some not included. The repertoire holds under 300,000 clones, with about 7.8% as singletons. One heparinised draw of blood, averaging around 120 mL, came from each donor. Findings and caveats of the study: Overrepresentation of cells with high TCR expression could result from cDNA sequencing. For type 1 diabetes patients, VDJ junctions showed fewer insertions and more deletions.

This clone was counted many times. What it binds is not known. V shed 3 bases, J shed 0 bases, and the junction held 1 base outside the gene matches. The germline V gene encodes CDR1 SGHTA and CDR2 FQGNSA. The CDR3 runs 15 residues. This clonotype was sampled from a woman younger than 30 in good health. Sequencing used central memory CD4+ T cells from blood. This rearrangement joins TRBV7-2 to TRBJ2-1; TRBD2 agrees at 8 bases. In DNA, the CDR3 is TGTGCCAGCAGCTTTAGCGGGAACTCCTACAATGAGCAGTTCTTC. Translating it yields CASSFSGNSYNEQFF.